This T cell receptor (beta chain) stems from a study of T-cell reconstitution after alpha-beta-depleted transplantation in children. The CDR3 is made up of 15 amino acids. V gave up 3 bases and J gave up 1 base, with 10 bases separating them. CDR1 and CDR2 (germline): MDHEN, SYDVKM. Unique molecular identifiers featured in how the TCRbeta library was prepared. TCRdb reprocessed the PCR reads via MiXCR and lists one record per CDR3 protein. The profile shows 140,000 or so distinct CDR3 sequences, about 9% of them singletons. At least ten counts were recorded for this clonotype. Its antigen is undetermined. The study's findings and limits: Reported findings indicate that, about two months after transplant, alpha-beta T cells came from several hundred expanded clones, which were derived from non-depleted graft cells. The study traced high day-60 TCRbeta diversity in some patients to surviving recipient T cells and thymic progenitors. Newly produced T cells mostly provided counts and TCRbeta diversity after one year, as hyperexpanded clones declined.

This chain uses TRBV28 with TRBJ2-1; no clear D. The source material was PBMCs, mostly from graft donor cells, sampled 180 days after TCRalphabeta/CD19-depleted stem cell transplant. The receptor was derived from a female patient aged 2-9 years who had a stem cell transplant for congenital amegakaryocytic thrombocytopenia, so the T cells may come from the graft donor. CDR3 coding DNA: TGTGCCAGCAGTTTCTGGGGTCCGTCCTACAATGAGCAGTTCTTC. This gives the protein CASSFWGPSYNEQFF.